This T cell receptor beta chain was captured by sequencing in a study of blood T cell repertoires in COVID-19. The CDR3 consists of 14 residues. V was trimmed by 0 bases and J by 2 bases, leaving 6 bases between them. Germline CDR1 SGHDT, CDR2 YYEEEE. Per the study methods: Reference gene primer amplification gave nucleated cell count estimates. TCRdb keeps only in-frame clones here, not all; method: immunoSEQ multiplex PCR. Clonal size and the V and J genes are those of that table, whereas D and trimming came from the DNA. The profile shows some 56,000 clones, about 84% of them singletons. The clonotype originates from a woman at least 80 years old with acute or convalescent COVID-19. The chain combines TRBV5-6 with TRBJ1-5; the D is unclear. Material for sequencing was peripheral blood. CDR3 residues: CASSLAGGNQPQHF. The CDR3 nucleotides are TGTGCCAGCAGCTTGGCCGGGGGCAATCAGCCCCAGCATTTT.